One sample yielded the 20 T cell receptor beta chains listed below, sequenced in a study of T-cell memory formation after mild COVID-19. TCRdb called the 5' RACE reads again in MiXCR, with one record for every CDR3 protein. Here the sample spans some 450,000 distinct CDR3 sequences, roughly 18% being singletons. Sequenced input: PBMCs or a T cell subset sorted from them (not recorded which). The source is a man between 18 and 35 years old who had mild COVID-19 (a few samples of this study predate the infection). Cell type and time point are not known.

This clonotype was seen many times. The V gene is TRBV20-1, the J gene TRBJ2-3; D is possibly TRBD2 (5 bases). Germline CDR1 DFQATT, CDR2 SNEGSKA (reference sequence). Trimming removed 6 bases from V and 7 bases from J, with 14 bases in between. The CDR3 has 12 amino acids. Here the CDR3 DNA reads TGCAGTGCCCGGGTATGGGAGAATACGCAGTATTTT. It specifies CSARVWENTQYF.

In its sample, this clonotype was seen a few times. The chain is built from TRBV14 and TRBJ2-3, with D possibly matching TRBD1 (6 bases). Germline V CDR1 and CDR2: SGHDN, FVKESK. The CDR3 spans 15 residues. V lost 0 bases to trimming and J lost 12 bases, with 19 bases between them. The CDR3 loop is CASSQDYTGSGQQYF. CDR3 coding DNA: TGTGCCAGCAGCCAAGACTATACAGGGTCCGGCCAACAGTATTTT.

The V gene is TRBV30, the J gene TRBJ1-2, with 10 bases aligning to TRBD1. The CDR3 is 16 residues long. Germline V gene data show CDR1 as GTSNPN and CDR2 as SVGIG (reference sequence). V lost 5 bases, J lost 7 bases, and 16 bases stayed unmatched. The CDR3 bases are TGTGCCTGGGTTTCCCCATCGGTCCGGGACAGGGGTGGCTACACCTTC. It specifies CAWVSPSVRDRGGYTF. Full variable domain (missing parts from reference TRBV30 and TRBJ1-2): SQTIHQWPATLVQPVGSPLSLECTVEGTSNPNLYWYRQAAGRGLQLLFYSVGIGQISSEVPQNLSASRPQDRQFILSSKKLLLSDSGFYLCAWVSPSVRDRGGYTFGSGTRLTVV.

This rearrangement joins TRBV7-2 to TRBJ2-1; 11 bases match TRBD1. Germline V lookup: CDR1 SGHTA, CDR2 FQGNSA. This CDR3 comprises 15 residues. The V gene end was trimmed by 4 bases and the J gene end by 6 bases; junction bases not matched to a gene: 5. DNA of the CDR3: TGTGCCAGCAGCTCGGGACAGGGGGTTTTCAATGAGCAGTTCTTC. It yields the protein CASSSGQGVFNEQFF. The entire variable domain, with the rest obtained from reference TRBV7-2 and TRBJ2-1, is as follows: GAGVSQSPSNKVTEKGKDVELRCDPISGHTALYWYRQSLGQGLEFLIYFQGNSAPDKSGLPSDRFSAERTGGSVSTLTIQRTQQEDSAVYLCASSSGQGVFNEQFFGPGTRLTVL.

This clonotype was observed a few times. This chain connects TRBV12-3 or TRBV12-4 to TRBJ1-1; 12 positions match TRBD1. J lost 3 bases, V lost 6 bases, and 11 bases had no gene match. CDR3 size: 17 residues. This CDR3 is CASRRTGTGGAYTEAFF. CDR3 coding DNA: TGTGCCAGCAGACGTACCGGGACAGGGGGCGCGTACACTGAAGCTTTCTTT.

The chain uses TRBV6-2 or TRBV6-3 and TRBJ2-5; D is possibly TRBD1 or TRBD2 (5 bases each). This CDR3 is 14 amino acids long. CDR1 is MNHEY, CDR2 SVGEGT, per germline. V lost 8 bases, J lost 2 bases, and 15 bases lay in between. This CDR3 is CASVTGGGQETQYF. The CDR3 DNA is TGTGCCAGCGTCACCGGTGGGGGTCAAGAGACCCAGTACTTC.

The V call is TRBV2, the J call TRBJ1-1, with 8 bases lining up with TRBD1. The V gene end was trimmed by 9 bases and the J gene end by 3 bases; junction bases not matched to a gene: 3. This CDR3 has 12 amino acids. Germline loops: CDR1 SNHLY, CDR2 FYNNEI. The CDR3 sequence is CARDRGDTEAFF. CDR3 DNA sequence: TGTGCCAGAGACAGGGGTGACACTGAAGCTTTCTTT.

The sample holds a few counts of this clonotype. The V and J genes are TRBV11-2 and TRBJ2-7, with D possibly being TRBD1 (6 bases). Germline assignment: CDR1 SGHAT and CDR2 FQNNGV. Trimming removed 4 bases from V and 5 bases from J, with 9 bases in between. CDR3 length: 12 residues. CDR3 coding DNA: TGTGCCAGCAGCTGGGCAGGGGACGAGCAGTACTTC. This sequence encodes CASSWAGDEQYF.

The chain has TRBV30 and TRBJ1-2; D not resolved. Germline CDR1 and CDR2: GTSNPN and SVGIG (reference sequence). The CDR3 consists of 13 residues. V was pared by 8 bases and J by 0 bases, with 13 bases between. The CDR3: CAERPPSNYGYTF. The CDR3 DNA sequence: TGTGCCGAGAGACCGCCGTCTAACTATGGCTACACCTTC.

The chain has TRBV29-1 and TRBJ2-1; a possible D gene is TRBD1 (6 bases). From germline, CDR1 is SQVTM and CDR2 ANQGSEA. There are 12 residues in the CDR3. Deletions cut 4 bases from V and 5 bases from J, with 9 bases between. This CDR3 reads CSVARGDNEQFF. In nucleotides, the CDR3 is TGCAGCGTTGCCAGGGGAGACAATGAGCAGTTCTTC.

V gene TRBV11-2 combines with J gene TRBJ2-7; either TRBD1 or TRBD2 may fit D (6 bases each). Germline CDR1 is SGHAT and CDR2 is FQNNGV. V lost 5 bases, J lost 0 bases, and 17 bases lay in between. This CDR3 spans 16 amino acids. CDR3 nucleotide sequence: TGTGCCAGCAGCCCCCTTTTGGGGGGCAGCTCCTACGAGCAGTACTTC. The encoded protein is CASSPLLGGSSYEQYF.

This clonotype was found many times. The rearrangement uses TRBV5-1 and TRBJ2-7, with 7 bases matching TRBD1. CDR3 length: 13 amino acids. CDR1 is SGHRS and CDR2 is YFSETQ in the germline V gene. V was clipped by 0 bases and J by 5 bases; unmatched bases: 2. CDR3 residues: CASSLGQGNEQYF. The CDR3 DNA is TGCGCCAGCAGCTTGGGACAGGGTAACGAGCAGTACTTC.

A few counts support this clonotype. The V and J genes are TRBV28 and TRBJ2-3, with 9 bases that match TRBD2. CDR3 size: 16 residues. Germline V lookup: CDR1 MDHEN, CDR2 SYDVKM. The V segment lost 4 bases and the J segment 2 bases; nucleotides outside the gene matches: 7. The CDR3 nucleotides are TGTGCCAGCAGTTCCTTTAGCGGGGGCCTCACAGATACGCAGTATTTT. Protein: CASSSFSGGLTDTQYF.

This clonotype showed up just a few times. J is TRBJ1-2 and V is TRBV7-2; D gene unclear. The CDR3 length is 15 residues. Germline assignment: CDR1 SGHTA and CDR2 FQGNSA. V dropped 2 bases and J dropped 0 bases, with 10 bases sitting between them. The DNA for the CDR3 is TGTGCCAGCAGCTTATTGTACGGAGCTAACTATGGCTACACCTTC. As protein: CASSLLYGANYGYTF.

The V call is TRBV7-2, the J call TRBJ1-5; unclear D gene. V was trimmed by 5 bases and J by 7 bases, leaving 18 bases between them. The CDR3 contains 15 residues. Germline V gene sequence: CDR1 SGHTA, CDR2 FQGNSA. The CDR3 DNA follows: TGTGCCAGCAGCCCTGATCCGGGCGCGGGGCAGCCCCAGCATTTT. Protein sequence: CASSPDPGAGQPQHF.

The rearrangement uses TRBV6-2 or TRBV6-3 and TRBJ1-1; no clear D. The CDR3 is 11 amino acids. CDR1 and CDR2 from the germline V gene are MNHEY and SVGEGT. V dropped 10 bases and J dropped 4 bases, with 10 bases sitting between them. CDR3 sequence: CATLSVTEAFF. CDR3 DNA sequence: TGTGCCACCCTGAGTGTCACTGAAGCTTTCTTT.

The J gene is TRBJ2-2, the V gene TRBV7-6; no reliable D call. The CDR3 spans 14 residues. Per the germline V gene, CDR1 is SGHVS and CDR2 is FNYEAQ. Between the trimmed V and J ends, which lost 5 bases and 7 bases, there was a span of 14 bases. CDR3 nucleotides: TGTGCCAGCAGCATTCCTCTCAGTGGCGGGGAGCTGTTTTTT. It codes for CASSIPLSGGELFF.

This chain connects TRBV3-1 to TRBJ1-1; no firm D call. V dropped 0 bases and J dropped 8 bases, with 16 bases sitting between them. Germline-derived CDR1 and CDR2 are LGHDT and YNNKEL (reference sequence). There are 15 residues in the CDR3. For the CDR3, the DNA is TGTGCCAGCAGCCAAGATGCCGTAAGAACTGCGGAAGCTTTCTTT. This gives the protein CASSQDAVRTAEAFF.

This clonotype was seen at least ten times. The V and J genes are TRBV7-2 and TRBJ2-4, with D perhaps matching TRBD1 (6 bases). V gave up 7 bases and J gave up 6 bases, with 13 bases separating them. The CDR3 covers 13 residues. Germline CDR1 SGHTA, CDR2 FQGNSA. The CDR3: CASTEGVGNIQYF. The CDR3 DNA follows: TGTGCCAGCACCGAGGGGGTGGGAAACATTCAGTACTTC.

In this sample, this clonotype turned up a few times. This chain links TRBV7-9 with TRBJ1-1; D is unresolved. Germline CDR1 SEHNR, CDR2 FQNEAQ (reference sequence). This CDR3 region has 9 residues. The V and J ends lost 5 bases and 11 bases respectively, with 6 bases between them. CDR3 sequence (DNA): TGTGCCAGCAGCCCCGGCGCTTTCTTT. This encodes CASSPGAFF.